These 25 T cell receptor beta chains share one sample of origin, sequenced in a study of cytomegalovirus exposure and HLA in healthy donors. Use of 60 Vbeta and 13 Jbeta primers characterized the PCR. Sequencing used immunoSEQ multiplex PCR; TCRdb keeps in-frame clones, though not all of them. This table holds 150,000 to 200,000 clones, 80% found once. Source material: PBMCs. The source of these receptors is a man aged 25 to 45 in good health and CMV-seropositive.

The chain joins TRBV30 to TRBJ2-7; TRBD1 matches at 9 bases. CDR1 is GTSNPN, CDR2 SVGIG, per germline (reference sequence). The V segment lost 2 bases and the J segment 3 bases; nucleotides outside the gene matches: 2. CDR3 length: 13 amino acids. The CDR3 nucleotides are TGTGCCTGGAGTAAGGACAGGGGCTACGAGCAGTACTTC. It is translated as CAWSKDRGYEQYF. Complete variable domain (other parts from reference TRBV30 and TRBJ2-7): SQTIHQWPATLVQPVGSPLSLECTVEGTSNPNLYWYRQAAGRGLQLLFYSVGIGQISSEVPQNLSASRPQDRQFILSSKKLLLSDSGFYLCAWSKDRGYEQYFGPGTRLTVT.

Of note for this clone: At the DNA level, this CDR3 is encoded by other sequences in the same sample as well. The V and J genes are TRBV30 and TRBJ1-1; possible D gene TRBD1, 6 bases. The CDR3 length is 12 residues. The ends were cut back, 0 bases at V and 8 bases at J, with 10 bases in the middle. CDR1 is GTSNPN and CDR2 is SVGIG in the germline V gene (reference sequence). DNA for the CDR3: TGTGCCTGGAGTGTTTCAGGGGTCGAAGCTTTCTTT. Translated, it gives CAWSVSGVEAFF.

The CDR3 reads CASSQLGTGEQFF. CDR3 sequence (DNA): TGCGCCAGCAGCCAACTTGGAACCGGGGAGCAGTTCTTC. This chain joins TRBV4-1 and TRBJ2-1; D ambiguous. Looked up from germline, CDR1 is MGHRA and CDR2 is YSYEKL. The CDR3 extends over 13 amino acids. V was clipped by 2 bases and J by 10 bases, with 12 bases between them.

This clone appeared a single time. The chain links TRBV6-5 to TRBJ2-3; a weak D match, TRBD2 (5 bases). Deletions cut 5 bases from V and 2 bases from J, with 8 bases between. This CDR3 region has 13 residues. From germline, CDR1 is MNHEY and CDR2 SVGAGI. The CDR3 bases are TGTGCCAGCAGTACGGGGTCCACAGATACGCAGTATTTT. This codes for CASSTGSTDTQYF.

The rearrangement links TRBV13 to TRBJ2-3; 14 nucleotides agree with TRBD2. The junction had 13 bases not matched to a gene; V was cut back by 5 bases and J by 9 bases. The CDR3 sequence is 17 residues long. Germline CDR1 PRHDT, CDR2 FYEKMQ (reference sequence). This CDR3 is CASSTLPRLAGGKTQYF. The CDR3 nucleotides read TGTGCCAGCAGCACCTTACCTCGACTAGCGGGGGGGAAGACGCAGTATTTT.

This clone was seen a handful of times. The chain has TRBV4-3 and TRBJ2-1; 9 bases match TRBD2. Germline CDR1 LGHNA, CDR2 YSLEER. CDR3 length: 16 residues. V dropped 1 base and J dropped 3; count of bases not matched to a gene: 4. The CDR3, as DNA: TGCGCCAGCAGCCAAGGTCTAGCGGGGTACTACAATGAGCAGTTCTTC. This gives the protein CASSQGLAGYYNEQFF.

The chain's CDR3 is CASSEVAGGSYNEQFF. Here the CDR3 DNA reads TGTGCCAGCAGTGAAGTAGCGGGGGGCTCCTACAATGAGCAGTTCTTC. The chain joins TRBV6-1 to TRBJ2-1; TRBD2 matches at 10 bases. Trimming cost V 1 base and J 0 bases; bases outside gene matches: 0. CDR1 and CDR2 (germline): MNHNS, SASEGT. The CDR3 contains 16 residues.

In this sample, this clone turned up once. The chain joins TRBV10-3 to TRBJ2-7; 9 bases match TRBD1. Germline assignment: CDR1 ENHRY and CDR2 SYGVKD. V was clipped by 6 bases and J by 4 bases; unmatched bases: 7. CDR3 length: 14 amino acids. CDR3 nucleotide sequence: TGTGCCATCAGCCCCGGGACAGGGACATACGAGCAGTACTTC. It specifies CAISPGTGTYEQYF.

This chain links TRBV4-3 with TRBJ2-7; a weak D match, TRBD1 (6 bases). The CDR3 is made up of 15 amino acids. V lost 5 bases, J lost 2 bases, and 16 bases lay in between. CDR1 and CDR2 from the germline V gene are LGHNA and YSLEER. The chain's CDR3 is CASSLKLDSAYEQYF. CDR3 sequence (DNA): TGCGCCAGCAGCTTAAAGTTGGACAGCGCCTACGAGCAGTACTTC.

The chain employs TRBV6-1 and TRBJ2-7, with D unclear. There are 15 residues in the CDR3. Trimming removed 1 base from V and 4 bases from J, with 14 bases in between. The germline gives CDR1 MNHNS, CDR2 SASEGT. CDR3 residues: CASSEGAGSGYEQYF. DNA for the CDR3: TGTGCCAGCAGTGAAGGGGCAGGTTCTGGGTACGAGCAGTACTTC.

The chain recombines TRBV7-8 with TRBJ1-1, with unresolved D. V dropped 7 bases and J dropped 10 bases, with 16 bases sitting between them. The CDR3 loop spans 12 amino acids. The germline V gene has CDR1 SGHVS and CDR2 FQNEAQ. CDR3 protein: CASTPSGRGAFF. Written as DNA, the CDR3 is TGTGCCAGCACCCCTAGTGGGCGGGGAGCTTTCTTT.

The chain carries TRBV4-2 and TRBJ2-3; TRBD2 is a possible D gene (5 bases). Trimming stripped 4 bases from V and 2 bases from J, with 16 bases between. Germline lookup yields CDR1 LGHNA and CDR2 YNFKEQ. This CDR3 has 16 amino acids. CDR3 DNA sequence: TGTGCCAGCAGCCCACCCGGACGGGAACTCACAGATACGCAGTATTTT. Translated: CASSPPGRELTDTQYF.

The rearrangement uses TRBV28 and TRBJ2-1, with TRBD2 matching 12 bases. Germline V gene sequence: CDR1 MDHEN, CDR2 SYDVKM. The CDR3 runs 16 residues. J was trimmed by 15 bases and V by 2 bases; bases with no gene match: 14. The CDR3 DNA is TGTGCCAGCAGTTTAGAAACCCTAGCGGGAGGGGGTACCCCGTTCTTC. Amino acid sequence: CASSLETLAGGGTPFF.

The rearrangement links TRBV6-6 to TRBJ1-1; 9 bases are a match to TRBD1. J lost 0 bases, V lost 5 bases, and 4 bases had no gene match. The germline V gene encodes CDR1 MNHNY and CDR2 SVGAGI (reference sequence). This CDR3 region has 15 residues. In nucleotides, the CDR3 is TGTGCCAGCAGTCACGGACAGGGGCTGAACACTGAAGCTTTCTTT. Residues: CASSHGQGLNTEAFF.

The genes are TRBV6-1 and TRBJ1-3; D gene uncertain. The CDR3 is 15 residues long. Trimming removed 4 bases from V and 4 bases from J, with 14 bases in between. Germline assignment: CDR1 MNHNS and CDR2 SASEGT. The CDR3 DNA is TGTGCCAGCAGTGGTCGAGGCGGAACCGGAAACACCATATATTTT. Amino acids: CASSGRGGTGNTIYF.

The V and J genes are TRBV14 and TRBJ2-7, with a tentative D call TRBD2 (6 bases). CDR1 and CDR2 from the germline V gene are SGHDN and FVKESK. Trimming took off 3 bases at V and 7 bases at J, with 10 bases between the two ends. The CDR3 spans 12 residues. The DNA of the CDR3 is TGTGCCAGCAGCCACGAAGGGAGGGAGCAGTACTTC. It specifies CASSHEGREQYF.

The V call is TRBV10-1, the J call TRBJ1-6; maybe TRBD1 (6 bases). Trimming pared 6 bases from V and 7 bases from J, leaving 13 bases between. The CDR3 sequence is 14 residues long. Germline CDR1 reads WNHNN; CDR2 reads SYGVQD (reference sequence). The CDR3 sequence: CASSDLQGNSPLHF. For the CDR3, the DNA is TGCGCCAGCAGCGACCTTCAGGGGAATTCACCCCTCCACTTT.

V is TRBV5-3 and J is TRBJ2-1; 12 bases line up with TRBD2. TRBV5-3 is an open reading frame whose function is uncertain. The CDR3 contains 19 residues. V was pared by 2 bases and J by 4 bases, with 13 bases of the junction left unmatched. CDR3 sequence: CARSLPGLAGQGPYNEQFF. In DNA form, the CDR3 reads TGTGCCAGAAGCTTACCGGGACTAGCGGGCCAGGGGCCTTACAATGAGCAGTTCTTC.

V is TRBV11-3 and J is TRBJ1-1; D is undetermined. Trimming pared 1 base from V and 5 bases from J, leaving 11 bases between. Germline CDR1 SGHNT, CDR2 YENEEA. The CDR3 extends over 14 amino acids. CDR3 DNA: TGTGCCAGCAGCTTAGGAGGCGGGAGTACTGAAGCTTTCTTT. The encoded protein is CASSLGGGSTEAFF.

The J gene is TRBJ1-2, the V gene TRBV7-2; D is undetermined. The CDR3 has 15 amino acids. Looked up from germline, CDR1 is SGHTA and CDR2 is FQGNSA. V was cut by 5 bases and J by 0 bases, with 13 bases left in between. CDR3 sequence: CASSPRGIANYGYTF. The CDR3, as DNA: TGTGCCAGCAGCCCCCGGGGAATAGCTAACTATGGCTACACCTTC.

As DNA, the CDR3 is TGTGCCAGCAGTTACAATCCCCTACAGGGGAACACTGAAGCTTTCTTT. Protein product: CASSYNPLQGNTEAFF. This chain uses TRBV6-5 with TRBJ1-1, with a weak D call TRBD1 (6 bases). Between the trimmed V and J ends, which lost 2 bases and 1 base, there was a span of 14 bases. CDR1 and CDR2 from the germline V gene are MNHEY and SVGAGI. The CDR3 length is 16 residues.

V usage is TRBV5-1 and J usage is TRBJ2-7, with D possibly being TRBD1 (6 bases). CDR1 SGHRS and CDR2 YFSETQ come from the germline V gene. V gave up 0 bases and J gave up 5 bases, with 18 bases separating them. The CDR3 runs 16 residues. The CDR3 sequence is CASSLAESGDMHEQYF. DNA of the CDR3: TGCGCCAGCAGCTTGGCGGAGTCAGGGGATATGCACGAGCAGTACTTC.

V gene TRBV28 combines with J gene TRBJ1-1, with 7 positions matching TRBD1. V was pared by 6 bases and J by 5 bases, with 12 bases of the junction left unmatched. CDR3 size: 15 residues. CDR1 and CDR2 from the germline V gene are MDHEN and SYDVKM. CDR3 coding DNA: TGTGCCAGCAGAAGGACAGGCGGGGTAGGGACTGAAGCTTTCTTT. It specifies CASRRTGGVGTEAFF.

The chain couples TRBV5-1 to TRBJ1-2, with a tentative D call TRBD1 (6 bases). Trimming shortened V by 3 bases and J by 4 bases, and 16 bases separated the two germline ends. This CDR3 is 15 amino acids long. The germline CDR1 and CDR2 sequences are SGHRS and YFSETQ. The CDR3 DNA sequence: TGCGCCAGCAGCTCTGGTGACAGGTCTGGCTATGGCTACACCTTC. Translated, it gives CASSSGDRSGYGYTF.

This clone has just a few counts. The chain is built from TRBV28 and TRBJ1-4; a possible D gene is TRBD1 (5 bases). The germline V and J ends were trimmed by 6 bases and 8 bases, with 22 bases remaining between them. The CDR3 is 16 amino acids. Germline CDR1 and CDR2: MDHEN and SYDVKM. CDR3 bases: TGTGCCAGCAGGCGAAGTGGGCCCTCTGGGGGGGAAAAACTGTTTTTT. Residues: CASRRSGPSGGEKLFF. The entire variable domain, with the rest obtained from reference TRBV28 and TRBJ1-4, is as follows: DVKVTQSSRYLVKRTGEKVFLECVQDMDHENMFWYRQDPGLGLRLIYFSYDVKMKEKGDIPEGYSVSREKKERFSLILESASTNQTSMYLCASRRSGPSGGEKLFFGSGTQLSVL.